This TCR beta chain stems from a study of blood T cell repertoires in COVID-19 (dated by TCRdb to the early 2020s). As for the study more broadly: Collaborator samples came from the United States, Italy and Spain and covered acute and convalescent phases of COVID-19. The prospective study material was composed of cDNA or gDNA derived from T cells, B-cell-depleted T cells, or PBMCs. Subjects who had been exposed to COVID-19, were actively infected with it, or had recovered from it provided the deeply sampled blood TCRbeta repertoires that made up the dataset. A freely available public database, intended as a resource for researchers studying the immune response to SARS-CoV-2, is where the repertoires were released. Samples came from the ongoing ImmuneRACE study (first 160 participants) plus 1,254 subjects from 6 global collaborators. A de-identified subject ID, COVID-19 status, age in years and sex were almost always included in the sample metadata. Where HLA class I and class II types were available, the types were taken from metadata supplied by the sample provider, not from assay-based typing.

Turning to this clone: It lacks a known antigen. No base quality values were provided; no much bigger clone lies one nucleotide off.

What the research found in general, with its limitations: The quantity of clinical and demographic metadata differed by source and by participant and was supplied without curation.

The CDR1 and CDR2 encoded by the germline V gene are SQVTM and ANQGSEA. V is cut back by 6 bases and J by 3 bases, with 11 bases in the junction unmatched. The CDR3 covers 15 residues, taking in both the cysteine and the phenylalanine. The read is trimmed to its CDR3 DNA, 45 bases read in frame from base 1. Whole blood was collected in K2EDTA tubes by collaborating institutions according to the institutions' own protocols. For TCRbeta analysis, collaborators shipped samples in one of three forms: frozen whole blood, isolated PBMCs, or DNA extracted from either of those sample types. TCRbeta CDR3 regions were amplified from genomic DNA using the immunoSEQ Assay, a bias-controlled multiplex PCR. In the authors' own workflow: Nucleated cell counts per sample were estimated from amplification of reference gene primers within the assay. To quantify the absolute abundance of each unique TCRbeta CDR3 rearrangement, sequence reads were collapsed and filtered. Productive Simpson clonality was computed per sample as the square root of Simpson's diversity index over productive rearrangements. TCRdb's version of the immuneACCESS table is confined to in-frame rearrangements and falls short of the full clone set. An unresolved V gene accounts for under half of the shortfall where checked; the remainder is of unknown origin. V and J calls and clone size are given by that table; D and trimming were obtained from the DNA. Within this sample are approximately 100,000 clones, with 84% of them counted one time only. The ten largest clones add up to about an eighth of the sample.

The sample taken for sequencing was peripheral blood. This clonotype originated in a human donor in a cohort sampled during active or convalescent COVID-19. This receptor chain uses TRBV29-1 and TRBJ1-1; 9 bases in the junction line up with TRBD1. The CDR3 region has the sequence CSVATGGGGDTEAFF. DNA sequence: TGCAGCGTCGCCACAGGGGGCGGGGGCGACACTGAAGCTTTCTTT.